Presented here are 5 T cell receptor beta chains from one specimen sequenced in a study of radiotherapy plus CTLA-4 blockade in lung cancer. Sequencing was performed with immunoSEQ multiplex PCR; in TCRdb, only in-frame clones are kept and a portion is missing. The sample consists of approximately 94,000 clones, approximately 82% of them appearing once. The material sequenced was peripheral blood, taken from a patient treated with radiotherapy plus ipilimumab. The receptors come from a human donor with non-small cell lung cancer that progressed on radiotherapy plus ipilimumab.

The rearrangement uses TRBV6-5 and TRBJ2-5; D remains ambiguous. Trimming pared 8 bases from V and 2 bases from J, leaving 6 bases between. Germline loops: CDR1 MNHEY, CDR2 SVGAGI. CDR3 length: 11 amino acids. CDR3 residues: CASSAQETQYF. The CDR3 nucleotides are TGTGCCAGCTCCGCTCAAGAGACCCAGTACTTC.

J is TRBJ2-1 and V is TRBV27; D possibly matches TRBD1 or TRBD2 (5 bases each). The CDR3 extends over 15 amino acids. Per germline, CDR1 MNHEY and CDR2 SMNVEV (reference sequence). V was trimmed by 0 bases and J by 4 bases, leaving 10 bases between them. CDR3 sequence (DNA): TGTGCCAGCAGTTTATCTAGGGACGCTTACAATGAGCAGTTCTTC. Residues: CASSLSRDAYNEQFF.

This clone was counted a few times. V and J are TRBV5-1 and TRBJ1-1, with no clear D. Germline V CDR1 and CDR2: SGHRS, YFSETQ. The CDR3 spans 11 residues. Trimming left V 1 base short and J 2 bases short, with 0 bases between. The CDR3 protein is CASSLNTEAFF. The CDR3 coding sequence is TGCGCCAGCAGCTTGAACACTGAAGCTTTCTTT.

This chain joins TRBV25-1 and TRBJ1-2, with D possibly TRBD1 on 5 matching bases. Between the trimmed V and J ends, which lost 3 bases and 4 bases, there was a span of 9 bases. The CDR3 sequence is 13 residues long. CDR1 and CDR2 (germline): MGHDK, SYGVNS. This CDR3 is CASSDQGRYGYTF. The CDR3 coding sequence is TGTGCCAGCAGTGATCAGGGCCGCTATGGCTACACCTTC.

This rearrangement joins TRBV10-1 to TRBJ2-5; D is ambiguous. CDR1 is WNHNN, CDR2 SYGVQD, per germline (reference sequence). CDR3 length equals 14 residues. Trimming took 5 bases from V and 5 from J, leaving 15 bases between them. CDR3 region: CASSPPGLAETQYF. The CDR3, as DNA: TGCGCCAGCAGTCCCCCCGGGTTGGCTGAGACCCAGTACTTC.